This TCR beta chain was retrieved from a study of T cells in Graves' hyperthyroidism and ophthalmopathy. The study, taken as a whole, reports: A median approximately 6.5 months before onset, the model predicted ophthalmopathy.

RNA transcripts were the template for amplifying TCR beta CDR3 regions. Carried out on the TCR CDR3, a first-round RT-PCR used the HTBI primer set. TCRdb reanalysed the multiplex PCR reads using MiXCR and keeps one entry per CDR3 protein. The table shows roughly 500,000 distinct CDR3 sequences, with over 35% occurring only once. Comments on this clonotype: No antigen is known for it. Germline is not matched at one junction end, which may reflect a read error.

Germline-derived CDR1 and CDR2 are LNHNV and YYDKDF (reference sequence). There are 17 residues in the CDR3. Sequences were obtained from peripheral blood or thyroid tissue (not recorded which). This receptor was obtained from an adult woman with Graves' disease, either hyperthyroidism or ophthalmopathy (not recorded which). The rearrangement links TRBV15 to TRBJ2-5, with TRBD1 identical over 8 bases. This CDR3 reads CATCSAKDRAVQETQYF. DNA for the CDR3: TGTGCCACCTGCAGTGCTAAGGACAGGGCGGTTCAAGAGACCCAGTACTTC.